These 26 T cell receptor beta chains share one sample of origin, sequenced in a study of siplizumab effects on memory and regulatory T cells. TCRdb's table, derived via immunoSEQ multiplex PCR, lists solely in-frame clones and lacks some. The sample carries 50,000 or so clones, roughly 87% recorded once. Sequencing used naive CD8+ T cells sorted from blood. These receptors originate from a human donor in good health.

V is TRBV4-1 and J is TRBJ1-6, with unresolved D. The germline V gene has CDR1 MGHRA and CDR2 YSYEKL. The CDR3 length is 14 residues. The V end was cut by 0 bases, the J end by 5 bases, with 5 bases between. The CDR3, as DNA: TGCGCCAGCAGCCAAGAGGGAAATAATTCACCCCTCCACTTT. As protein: CASSQEGNNSPLHF.

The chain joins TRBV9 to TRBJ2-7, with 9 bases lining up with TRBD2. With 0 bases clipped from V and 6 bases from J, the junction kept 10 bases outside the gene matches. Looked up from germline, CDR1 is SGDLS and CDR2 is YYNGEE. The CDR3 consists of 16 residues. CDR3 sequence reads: CASSVGVLGLAPEQYF. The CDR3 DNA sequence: TGTGCCAGCAGCGTAGGGGTATTGGGACTAGCTCCCGAGCAGTACTTC.

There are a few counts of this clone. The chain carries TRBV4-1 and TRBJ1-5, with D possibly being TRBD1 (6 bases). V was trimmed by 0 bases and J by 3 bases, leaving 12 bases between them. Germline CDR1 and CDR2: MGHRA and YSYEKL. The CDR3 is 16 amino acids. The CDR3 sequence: CASSQEGRGHNQPQHF. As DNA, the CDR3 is TGCGCCAGCAGCCAAGAGGGGAGGGGACACAATCAGCCCCAGCATTTT.

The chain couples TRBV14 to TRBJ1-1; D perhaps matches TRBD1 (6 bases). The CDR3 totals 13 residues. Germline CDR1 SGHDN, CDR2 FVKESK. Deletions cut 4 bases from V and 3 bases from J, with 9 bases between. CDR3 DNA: TGTGCCAGCAGCCTGGGGGGGCACACTGAAGCTTTCTTT. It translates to CASSLGGHTEAFF.

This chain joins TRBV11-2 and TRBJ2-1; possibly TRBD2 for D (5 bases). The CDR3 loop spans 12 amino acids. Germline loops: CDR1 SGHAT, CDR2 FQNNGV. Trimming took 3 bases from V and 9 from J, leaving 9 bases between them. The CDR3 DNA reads TGTGCCAGCAGCTTCTTAGGGAGTGAGCAGTTCTTC. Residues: CASSFLGSEQFF.

The CDR3 nucleotides are TGTGCCACCAGCAGAGATCTAGGCTACGAGCAGTACTTC. It translates to CATSRDLGYEQYF. The chain employs TRBV15 and TRBJ2-7; D unclear. The germline CDR1 and CDR2 sequences are LNHNV and YYDKDF (reference sequence). Trimming shortened V by 0 bases and J by 3 bases, and 6 bases separated the two germline ends. The CDR3 covers 13 residues.

CDR3 in DNA: TGTGCCTGGAGCCGTACTAGCGGGAGCTTCGACGAGCAGTACTTC. Amino acid sequence: CAWSRTSGSFDEQYF. This chain links TRBV30 with TRBJ2-7; 11 bases fit TRBD2. Germline trimming cut 3 bases from V and 5 bases from J; bases unmatched to any gene: 9. The CDR3 has 15 residues. CDR1 and CDR2 from the germline V gene are GTSNPN and SVGIG (reference sequence). Using reference TRBV30 and TRBJ2-7 for the parts outside the CDR3, the full variable domain is SQTIHQWPATLVQPVGSPLSLECTVEGTSNPNLYWYRQAAGRGLQLLFYSVGIGQISSEVPQNLSASRPQDRQFILSSKKLLLSDSGFYLCAWSRTSGSFDEQYFGPGTRLTVT.

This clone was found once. For the CDR3, the DNA is TGTGCCAGCAGTGAGGGTAGCTTCGCAACAGATACGCAGTATTTT. Encoded protein: CASSEGSFATDTQYF. The chain joins TRBV6-4 to TRBJ2-3; D not certain. The CDR3 covers 15 residues. Trimming left V 3 bases short and J 3 bases short, with 13 bases between. Germline V CDR1 and CDR2: MRHNA, SNTAGT.

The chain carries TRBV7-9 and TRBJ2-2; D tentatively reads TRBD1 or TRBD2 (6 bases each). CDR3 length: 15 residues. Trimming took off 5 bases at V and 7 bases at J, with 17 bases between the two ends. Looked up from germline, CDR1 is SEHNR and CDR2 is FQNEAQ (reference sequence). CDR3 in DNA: TGTGCCAGCAGCCTCTTGCCGGGGGCGAGCGGGGAGCTGTTTTTT. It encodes CASSLLPGASGELFF.

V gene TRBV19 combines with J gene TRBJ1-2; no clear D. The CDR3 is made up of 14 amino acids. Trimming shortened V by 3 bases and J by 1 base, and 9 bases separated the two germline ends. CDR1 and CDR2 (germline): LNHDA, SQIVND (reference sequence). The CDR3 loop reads CASSIGRLNYGYTF. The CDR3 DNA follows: TGTGCCAGTAGTATTGGCAGGCTTAACTATGGCTACACCTTC.

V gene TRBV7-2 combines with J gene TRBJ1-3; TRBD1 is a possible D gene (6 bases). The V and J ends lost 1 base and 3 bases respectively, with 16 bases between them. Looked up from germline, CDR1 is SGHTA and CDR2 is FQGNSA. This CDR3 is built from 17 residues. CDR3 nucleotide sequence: TGTGCCAGCAGCTTAGACCCCCCAGGGGCTTATGGAAACACCATATATTTT. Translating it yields CASSLDPPGAYGNTIYF. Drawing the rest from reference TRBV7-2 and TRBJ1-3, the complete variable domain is GAGVSQSPSNKVTEKGKDVELRCDPISGHTALYWYRQSLGQGLEFLIYFQGNSAPDKSGLPSDRFSAERTGGSVSTLTIQRTQQEDSAVYLCASSLDPPGAYGNTIYFGEGSWLTVV.

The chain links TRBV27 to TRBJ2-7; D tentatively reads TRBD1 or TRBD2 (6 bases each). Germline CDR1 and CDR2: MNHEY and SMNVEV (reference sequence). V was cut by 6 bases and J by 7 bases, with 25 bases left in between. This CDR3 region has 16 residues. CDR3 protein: CASSPRGSRGAGEQYF. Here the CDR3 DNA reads TGTGCCAGCAGCCCCCGGGGATCTAGGGGGGCGGGTGAGCAGTACTTC.

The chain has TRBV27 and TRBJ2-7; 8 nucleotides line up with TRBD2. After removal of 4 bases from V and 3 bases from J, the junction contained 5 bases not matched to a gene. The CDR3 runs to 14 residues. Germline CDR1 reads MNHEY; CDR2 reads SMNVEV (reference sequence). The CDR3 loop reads CASSWSGGNYEQYF. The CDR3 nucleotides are TGTGCCAGCAGTTGGAGCGGGGGCAACTACGAGCAGTACTTC.

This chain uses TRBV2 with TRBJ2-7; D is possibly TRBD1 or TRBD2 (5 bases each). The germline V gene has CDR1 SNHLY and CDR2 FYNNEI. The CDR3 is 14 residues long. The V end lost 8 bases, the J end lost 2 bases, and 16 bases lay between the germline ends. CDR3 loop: CASSEGQIAYEQYF. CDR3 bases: TGTGCCAGCTCTGAGGGGCAGATCGCCTACGAGCAGTACTTC.

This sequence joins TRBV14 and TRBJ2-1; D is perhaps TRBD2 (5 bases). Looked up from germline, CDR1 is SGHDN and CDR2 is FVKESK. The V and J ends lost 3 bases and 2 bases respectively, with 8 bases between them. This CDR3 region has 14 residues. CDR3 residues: CASSQDWTYNEQFF. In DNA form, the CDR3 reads TGTGCCAGCAGCCAGGACTGGACCTACAATGAGCAGTTCTTC.

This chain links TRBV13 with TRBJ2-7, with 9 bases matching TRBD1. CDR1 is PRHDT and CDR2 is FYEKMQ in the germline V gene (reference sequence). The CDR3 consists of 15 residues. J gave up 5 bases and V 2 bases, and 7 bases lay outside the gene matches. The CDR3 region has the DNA TGTGCCAGCAGCTTAAAAGGGACAGGGTCGGACGAGCAGTACTTC. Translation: CASSLKGTGSDEQYF.

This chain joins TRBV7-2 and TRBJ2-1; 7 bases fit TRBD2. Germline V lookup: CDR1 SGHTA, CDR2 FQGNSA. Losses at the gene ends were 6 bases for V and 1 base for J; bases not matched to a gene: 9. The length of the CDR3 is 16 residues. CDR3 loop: CASSSISGASYNEQFF. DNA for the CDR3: TGTGCCAGCAGTTCTATCAGCGGGGCATCCTACAATGAGCAGTTCTTC.

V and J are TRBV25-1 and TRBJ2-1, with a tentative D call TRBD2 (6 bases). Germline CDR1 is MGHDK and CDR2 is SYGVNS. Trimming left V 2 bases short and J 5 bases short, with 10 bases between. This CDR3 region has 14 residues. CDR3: CASSETSLNNEQFF. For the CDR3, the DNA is TGTGCCAGCAGTGAAACTAGCTTAAACAATGAGCAGTTCTTC.

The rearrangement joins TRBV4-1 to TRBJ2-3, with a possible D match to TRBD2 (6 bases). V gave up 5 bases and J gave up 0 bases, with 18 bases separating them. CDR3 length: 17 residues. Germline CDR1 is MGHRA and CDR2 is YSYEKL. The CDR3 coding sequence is TGCGCCAGCAGCGACTTCTTTAGCGGCGGGAGCACAGATACGCAGTATTTT. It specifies CASSDFFSGGSTDTQYF.

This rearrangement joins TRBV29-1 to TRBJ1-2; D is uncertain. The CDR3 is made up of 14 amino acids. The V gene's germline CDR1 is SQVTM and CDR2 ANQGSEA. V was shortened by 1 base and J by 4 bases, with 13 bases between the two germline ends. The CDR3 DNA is TGCAGCGTTGAAGGGGCCGGACGAAGCTATGGCTACACCTTC. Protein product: CSVEGAGRSYGYTF.

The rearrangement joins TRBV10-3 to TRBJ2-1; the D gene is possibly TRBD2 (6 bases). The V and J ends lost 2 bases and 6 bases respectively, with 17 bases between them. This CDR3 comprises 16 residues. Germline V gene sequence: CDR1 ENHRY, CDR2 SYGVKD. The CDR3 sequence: CAISEPRAASANEQFF. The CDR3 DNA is TGTGCCATCAGTGAGCCCCGGGCGGCTAGCGCCAATGAGCAGTTCTTC.

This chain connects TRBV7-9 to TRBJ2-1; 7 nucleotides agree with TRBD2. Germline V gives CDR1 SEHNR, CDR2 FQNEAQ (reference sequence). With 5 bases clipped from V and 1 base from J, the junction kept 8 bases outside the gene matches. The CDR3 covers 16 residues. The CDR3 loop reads CASSPPSSGSYNEQFF. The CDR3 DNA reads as TGTGCCAGCAGCCCCCCGAGTAGCGGGTCCTACAATGAGCAGTTCTTC.

CDR3 sequence reads: CSVRGAAFHNYGYTF. The CDR3 DNA sequence: TGCAGCGTGAGGGGGGCAGCTTTTCATAACTATGGCTACACCTTC. V usage is TRBV29-1 and J usage is TRBJ1-2; the D gene is possibly TRBD1 (6 bases). CDR3 length equals 15 residues. Germline CDR1 and CDR2: SQVTM and ANQGSEA. The germline V and J ends were trimmed by 6 bases and 1 base, with 18 bases remaining between them.

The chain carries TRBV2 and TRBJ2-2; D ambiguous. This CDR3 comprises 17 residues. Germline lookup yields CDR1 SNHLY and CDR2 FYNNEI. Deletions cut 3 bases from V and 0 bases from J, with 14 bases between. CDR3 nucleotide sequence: TGTGCCAGCAGTGATCTCCAGGAGTCATCGAACACCGGGGAGCTGTTTTTT. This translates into CASSDLQESSNTGELFF.

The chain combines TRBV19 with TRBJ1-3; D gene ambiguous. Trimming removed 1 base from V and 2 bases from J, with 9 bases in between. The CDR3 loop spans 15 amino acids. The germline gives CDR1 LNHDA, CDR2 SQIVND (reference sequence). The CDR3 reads CASSIAGGTGNTIYF. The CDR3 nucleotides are TGTGCCAGTAGTATAGCAGGAGGGACTGGAAACACCATATATTTT.

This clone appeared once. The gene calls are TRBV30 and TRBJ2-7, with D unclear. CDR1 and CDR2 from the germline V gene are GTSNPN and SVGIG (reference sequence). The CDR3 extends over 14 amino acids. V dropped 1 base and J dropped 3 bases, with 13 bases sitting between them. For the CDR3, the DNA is TGTGCCTGGAGTGGGTCAGTCTTGGGCTACGAGCAGTACTTC. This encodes CAWSGSVLGYEQYF.